This passage covers 31 T cell receptor beta chains from one sample sequenced in a study of T cell repertoires in cytomegalovirus infection. Using its own MiXCR run on the reads, TCRdb lists one record per CDR3 protein. Of about 180,000 distinct CDR3 sequences listed, about an eighth are singletons. Sequencing input: PBMCs. These receptors were collected from a human donor in good health (CMV status not recorded). Some clones in this sample may be carry-over from other donors' samples.

This clonotype was seen a few times. The rearrangement links TRBV29-1 to TRBJ1-2; D may be TRBD1 (6 bases). Germline-derived CDR1 and CDR2 are SQVTM and ANQGSEA. The length of the CDR3 is 13 residues. The V gene lost 3 bases and the J gene lost 4 bases, with 12 bases spanning the gap. In DNA form, the CDR3 reads TGCAGCGTTGACGCTGGACAGTCCTATGGCTACACCTTC. As protein: CSVDAGQSYGYTF. The variable domain in full, completed from reference TRBV29-1 and TRBJ1-2, reads SAVISQKPSRDICQRGTSLTIQCQVDSQVTMMFWYRQQPGQSLTLIATANQGSEATYESGFVIDKFPISRPNLTFSTLTVSNMSPEDSSIYLCSVDAGQSYGYTFGSGTRLTVV.

This clonotype was counted at least ten times. V is TRBV7-2 and J is TRBJ1-1, with D possibly matching TRBD1 (6 bases). The CDR3 covers 16 residues. The V and J ends lost 6 bases and 0 bases respectively, with 17 bases between them. The V gene's germline CDR1 is SGHTA and CDR2 FQGNSA. The CDR3 loop is CASRYGGGQLNTEAFF. CDR3 in DNA: TGTGCCAGCAGATACGGTGGGGGGCAGTTGAACACTGAAGCTTTCTTT.

A remark on this clonotype: This sequence may be a read error, since a much larger clone differs from it by one base. The chain uses TRBV10-3 and TRBJ1-2; tentatively, D is TRBD1 (6 bases). The CDR3 is 16 residues long. V lost 4 bases, J lost 5 bases, and 20 bases lay in between. Germline V lookup: CDR1 ENHRY, CDR2 SYGVKD. In DNA form, the CDR3 reads TGTGCCATCAGTGTTGACACAGGGAGTGCGACTTATGGCTACACCTTC. It encodes CAISVDTGSATYGYTF.

Only a few counts were recorded for this clonotype. V is TRBV30 and J is TRBJ2-5; 9 positions agree with TRBD1. The CDR3 consists of 14 residues. Germline CDR1 reads GTSNPN; CDR2 reads SVGIG (reference sequence). The V and J ends lost 2 bases and 4 bases, in that order; junction bases with no gene match: 5. The CDR3 DNA reads as TGTGCCTGGAGTCCTACAGGGGGCCCAGAGACCCAGTACTTC. This translates into CAWSPTGGPETQYF.

This clonotype was recorded many times. V gene TRBV7-3 combines with J gene TRBJ2-1, with TRBD2 matching 14 bases. This CDR3 spans 18 amino acids. The germline V gene has CDR1 SGHTA and CDR2 FQGTGA. Trimming at V came to 2 bases and at J to 6 bases, leaving 9 bases not matched to a gene. CDR3 region: CASSLPETSGRALNEQFF. The DNA of the CDR3 is TGTGCCAGCAGCTTACCGGAGACTAGCGGGAGGGCCCTCAATGAGCAGTTCTTC.

This clonotype came up many times. J is TRBJ1-1 and V is TRBV7-6, with D possibly TRBD1 on 5 matching bases. V lost 1 base and J 11 bases, leaving 14 bases between the germline ends. The germline CDR1 and CDR2 sequences are SGHVS and FNYEAQ. The CDR3 length is 13 residues. Here the CDR3 DNA reads TGTGCCAGCAGCTTAGGTGGGGCCGCACGGGCTTTCTTT. Its translation is CASSLGGAARAFF. Supplemented by reference TRBV7-6 and TRBJ1-1, the full variable domain reads GAGVSQSPRYKVTKRGQDVALRCDPISGHVSLYWYRQALGQGPEFLTYFNYEAQQDKSGLPNDRFSAERPEGSISTLTIQRTEQRDSAMYRCASSLGGAARAFFGQGTRLTVV.

This clonotype was seen many times. This chain joins TRBV28 and TRBJ2-7; 15 nucleotides align to TRBD2. V lost 4 bases, J lost 6 bases, and 13 bases stayed unmatched. Looked up from germline, CDR1 is MDHEN and CDR2 is SYDVKM. This CDR3 region has 18 residues. The CDR3: CASSWGDRGLAGGSEQYF. The CDR3 DNA sequence: TGTGCCAGCAGTTGGGGGGACAGGGGACTAGCGGGAGGATCCGAGCAGTACTTC.

This clonotype was detected only a few times. The V and J genes are TRBV7-6 and TRBJ2-5, with D possibly matching TRBD2 (5 bases). V was shortened by 5 bases and J by 5 bases, with 24 bases between the two germline ends. CDR3 size: 17 residues. Per the germline V gene, CDR1 is SGHVS and CDR2 is FNYEAQ. In DNA form, the CDR3 reads TGTGCCAGCAGCCCCGGGGTAGAGGCTAGACGATTCGAGACCCAGTACTTC. Residues: CASSPGVEARRFETQYF.

This clonotype has just a few counts. The rearrangement joins TRBV28 to TRBJ2-3; D perhaps matches TRBD2 (6 bases). The V end lost 10 bases, the J end lost 6 bases, and 17 bases lay between the germline ends. CDR3 length equals 13 residues. Germline CDR1 and CDR2: MDHEN and SYDVKM. Here the CDR3 reads CATSGLLPDTQYF. The CDR3 DNA reads TGTGCCACCTCGGGACTTCTCCCGGATACGCAGTATTTT.

The sample holds a few counts of this clonotype. The gene calls are TRBV20-1 and TRBJ2-3; the D gene is possibly TRBD1 (5 bases). CDR1 is DFQATT, CDR2 SNEGSKA, per germline (reference sequence). The CDR3 contains 12 residues. V lost 7 bases, J lost 0 bases, and 8 bases lay in between. The CDR3 sequence is CSVPGSTDTQYF. The CDR3 coding sequence is TGCAGTGTTCCAGGGAGCACAGATACGCAGTATTTT.

In its sample, this clonotype was seen many times. V gene TRBV12-3 or TRBV12-4 combines with J gene TRBJ1-1, with TRBD1 matching 7 bases. This CDR3 contains 13 residues. The trim removed 7 bases at V and 4 bases at J, leaving 6 bases unmatched. Written as DNA, the CDR3 is TGTGCCAGCACCAGGGGGATGCCCACTGAAGCTTTCTTT. Residues: CASTRGMPTEAFF.

There are a few counts of this clonotype. V gene TRBV10-3 combines with J gene TRBJ2-7; a weak D match, TRBD1 (5 bases). V lost 2 bases and J lost 6, with 17 bases in between. CDR1 and CDR2 (germline): ENHRY, SYGVKD. The CDR3 covers 15 residues. CDR3 nucleotides: TGTGCCATCAGTGAGGTACAGGACGCTAAACTCGAGCAGTACTTC. This translates into CAISEVQDAKLEQYF.

This sequence joins TRBV10-3 and TRBJ1-4; D call uncertain. The CDR3 loop spans 13 amino acids. The V gene's germline CDR1 is ENHRY and CDR2 SYGVKD. Trimming took off 4 bases at V and 8 bases at J, with 11 bases between the two ends. The CDR3 DNA reads TGTGCCATCAGTGGGATGGATAACGAAAAACTGTTTTTT. Its translation is CAISGMDNEKLFF.

The chain combines TRBV6-8 with TRBJ2-1; D not certain. This CDR3 is built from 15 residues. Germline V gene sequence: CDR1 MNHGY, CDR2 SAAAGT. Trimming removed 2 bases from V and 3 bases from J, with 11 bases in between. The CDR3 is CASSYLGPIYNEQFF. The CDR3 DNA reads TGTGCCAGCAGTTACCTCGGACCGATCTACAATGAGCAGTTCTTC.

This chain uses TRBV12-5 with TRBJ2-1; possibly TRBD2 for D (6 bases). This CDR3 spans 18 amino acids. Per germline, CDR1 LGHNT and CDR2 FRNRAP. Trimming pared 1 base from V and 3 bases from J, leaving 19 bases between. CDR3 loop: CASGLATVLGTVYNEQFF. The DNA for the CDR3 is TGTGCTAGTGGTTTGGCCACTGTGCTCGGGACTGTCTACAATGAGCAGTTCTTC.

This clonotype was seen a handful of times. The genes are TRBV12-3 or TRBV12-4 and TRBJ2-5, with 8 bases that match TRBD2. Unmatched junction bases numbered 15, after V lost 7 bases and J lost 5 bases. The length of the CDR3 is 16 residues. The CDR3 coding sequence is TGTGCCAGCACCCTAGCGGGTACGATCGGGAGGGAGACCCAGTACTTC. As protein: CASTLAGTIGRETQYF.

The chain joins TRBV15 to TRBJ2-1, with 9 bases aligning to TRBD2. V was pared by 2 bases and J by 7 bases, with 6 bases of the junction left unmatched. The germline V gene has CDR1 LNHNV and CDR2 YYDKDF (reference sequence). The CDR3 runs 15 residues. In nucleotides, the CDR3 is TGTGCCACCAGCAGACCTAGCGGGACGGGTAATGAGCAGTTCTTC. Translating gives CATSRPSGTGNEQFF.

V and J are TRBV5-6 and TRBJ1-2, with 11 bases lining up with TRBD1. Germline loops: CDR1 SGHDT, CDR2 YYEEEE. After removal of 4 bases from V and 4 bases from J, the junction contained 6 bases not matched to a gene. The CDR3 runs 15 residues. In DNA form, the CDR3 reads TGTGCCAGCAGCATATCCGGGACAGGGGGCTATGGCTACACCTTC. This encodes CASSISGTGGYGYTF.

This clonotype was seen at least ten times. The V call is TRBV29-1, the J call TRBJ2-6, with D uncertain. Germline values: CDR1 SQVTM, CDR2 ANQGSEA. Trimming left V 4 bases short and J 0 bases short, with 1 base between. The CDR3 consists of 12 residues. The CDR3 DNA sequence: TGCAGCGTTGCCTCTGGGGCCAACGTCCTGACTTTC. Encoded protein: CSVASGANVLTF.

This clonotype was found a few times. J is TRBJ1-1 and V is TRBV27; D might be TRBD1 (6 bases). The germline V and J ends were trimmed by 5 bases and 7 bases, with 14 bases remaining between them. The CDR3 has 13 residues. Germline V gives CDR1 MNHEY, CDR2 SMNVEV (reference sequence). The CDR3 here is CASSLRQEVEAFF. The DNA for the CDR3 is TGTGCCAGCAGTCTCCGACAGGAGGTTGAAGCTTTCTTT.

This clonotype was found a few times. The chain uses TRBV6-2 or TRBV6-3 and TRBJ2-6, with D perhaps TRBD1 (5 bases). The CDR3 has 18 amino acids. Trimming took off 0 bases at V and 0 bases at J, with 12 bases between the two ends. From germline, CDR1 is MNHEY and CDR2 SVGEGT. CDR3 coding DNA: TGTGCCAGCAGTTACTCCAGCCACAGGCGCTCTGGGGCCAACGTCCTGACTTTC. It codes for CASSYSSHRRSGANVLTF.

This clonotype was seen ten or more times. The chain couples TRBV7-2 to TRBJ1-1; the D is unclear. The V gene's germline CDR1 is SGHTA and CDR2 FQGNSA. This CDR3 has 14 amino acids. The V and J ends lost 3 bases and 3 bases respectively, with 11 bases between them. The DNA for the CDR3 is TGTGCCAGCAGCTTTGACGGGCGGGACACTGAAGCTTTCTTT. Translation: CASSFDGRDTEAFF.

This clonotype was detected many times. This chain uses TRBV20-1 with TRBJ2-7, with 11 positions matching TRBD2. Germline V CDR1 and CDR2: DFQATT, SNEGSKA (reference sequence). The V segment lost 6 bases and the J segment 0 bases; nucleotides outside the gene matches: 13. The CDR3 runs to 17 residues. DNA for the CDR3: TGCAGTGCGCGGGGCCTAGCGGGAGGAGAAGTCTCCTACGAGCAGTACTTC. It encodes CSARGLAGGEVSYEQYF.

This clonotype was detected ten times or more. The genes are TRBV7-2 and TRBJ2-5, with a tentative D call TRBD2 (7 bases). There are 16 residues in the CDR3. The V end lost 2 bases, the J end lost 4 bases, and 17 bases lay between the germline ends. Germline CDR1 and CDR2: SGHTA and FQGNSA. CDR3 in amino acids: CASSLRYDGGRETQYF. As DNA, the CDR3 is TGTGCCAGCAGCTTAAGATACGACGGGGGGCGAGAGACCCAGTACTTC.

The CDR3 coding sequence is TGTGCCAGCAACCAGCGGGAGGGCAGAACCGGGGAGCTGTTTTTT. This codes for CASNQREGRTGELFF. The chain combines TRBV2 with TRBJ2-2; 10 bases match TRBD2. Germline assignment: CDR1 SNHLY and CDR2 FYNNEI. The J segment lost 5 bases and the V segment lost 7 bases, leaving 7 bases of the junction unmatched. The length of the CDR3 is 15 residues.

This clonotype was seen repeatedly, ten times or more. The V gene is TRBV7-6, the J gene TRBJ2-7, with TRBD1 matching over 7 bases. CDR3 length equals 16 residues. V was clipped by 1 base and J by 2 bases; unmatched bases: 8. Germline values: CDR1 SGHVS, CDR2 FNYEAQ. The CDR3 spells CASSLELGGRTYEQYF. The CDR3 DNA sequence: TGTGCCAGCAGCTTAGAGTTAGGGGGCCGGACCTACGAGCAGTACTTC.

This clonotype occurred many times. The V gene is TRBV7-9, the J gene TRBJ2-7; D may be TRBD1 (7 bases). Per the germline V gene, CDR1 is SEHNR and CDR2 is FQNEAQ (reference sequence). V was shortened by 5 bases and J by 2 bases, with 25 bases between the two germline ends. CDR3 length equals 18 residues. CDR3: CASSPRTQGGSTAYEQYF. The CDR3 bases are TGTGCCAGCAGCCCTAGAACGCAGGGGGGATCAACAGCCTACGAGCAGTACTTC.

Written as DNA, the CDR3 is TGTGCCAGCAGTCCTGGGGACAGGGTTCATCAGCCCCAGCATTTT. The encoded protein is CASSPGDRVHQPQHF. This chain uses TRBV28 with TRBJ1-5, with 9 nucleotides matching TRBD1. Losses at the gene ends were 5 bases for V and 5 bases for J; bases not matched to a gene: 7. The CDR3 extends over 15 amino acids. Looked up from germline, CDR1 is MDHEN and CDR2 is SYDVKM.

This clonotype has ten or more counts. The chain recombines TRBV6-1 with TRBJ2-1; a weak D match, TRBD2 (6 bases). The germline gives CDR1 MNHNS, CDR2 SASEGT. The CDR3 loop spans 13 amino acids. The germline V and J ends were trimmed by 4 bases and 8 bases, with 12 bases remaining between them. The CDR3 here is CASSVTSLYEQFF. The CDR3 DNA is TGTGCCAGCAGTGTAACTAGCTTGTATGAGCAGTTCTTC.

This clonotype was seen ten or more times. The rearrangement uses TRBV6-1 and TRBJ1-5, with a tentative D call TRBD1 (5 bases). Per the germline V gene, CDR1 is MNHNS and CDR2 is SASEGT. The CDR3 consists of 15 residues. Trimming cost V 5 bases and J 2 bases, with 13 bases left between them. The CDR3 reads CASSPPGSRNQPQHF. The CDR3 bases are TGTGCCAGCAGTCCTCCAGGGTCCCGCAATCAGCCCCAGCATTTT.

This clonotype was detected ten times or more. The chain employs TRBV7-2 and TRBJ2-7, with 7 bases aligning to TRBD1. Germline V gene data show CDR1 as SGHTA and CDR2 as FQGNSA. The J segment lost 1 base and the V segment lost 3 bases, leaving 6 bases of the junction unmatched. The CDR3 loop spans 15 amino acids. CDR3 coding DNA: TGTGCCAGCAGCTTGGGGACAGATGGATCCTACGAGCAGTACTTC. Its translation is CASSLGTDGSYEQYF.